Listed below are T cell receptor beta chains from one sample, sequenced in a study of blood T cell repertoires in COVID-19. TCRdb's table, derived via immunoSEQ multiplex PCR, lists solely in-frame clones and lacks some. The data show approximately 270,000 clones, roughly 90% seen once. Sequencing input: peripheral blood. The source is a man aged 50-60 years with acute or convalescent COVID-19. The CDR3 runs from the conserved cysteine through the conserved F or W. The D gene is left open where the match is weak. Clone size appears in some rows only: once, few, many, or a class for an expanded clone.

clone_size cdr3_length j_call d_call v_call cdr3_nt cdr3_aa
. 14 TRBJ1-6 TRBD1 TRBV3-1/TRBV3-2 TGTGCCAGCAGCCTCCGGGACAGCGGGTCACCCCTCCACTTT CASSLRDSGSPLHF
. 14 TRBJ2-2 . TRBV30 TGTGCCTGGGGCCCTGAGATGGACACCGGGGAGCTGTTTTTT CAWGPEMDTGELFF
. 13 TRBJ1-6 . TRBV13 TGTGCCAGCAGCTTAAAAGGAGATTCACCCCTCCACTTT CASSLKGDSPLHF
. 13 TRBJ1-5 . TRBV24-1 TGTGCCACCAGTGGGGGGGGCCTTGGGCCCCAGCATTTT CATSGGGLGPQHF
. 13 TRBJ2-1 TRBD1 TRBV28 TGTGCCAGCAGCCTGACAGGGCCCAATGAGCAGTTCTTC CASSLTGPNEQFF
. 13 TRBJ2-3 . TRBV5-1 TGCGCCAGCGGCGGGGCAAGCACAGATACGCAGTATTTT CASGGASTDTQYF
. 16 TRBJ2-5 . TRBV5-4 TGTGCCAGCCTTCTAGGGGGTAGCGAAGTCATCGGGACCCAGTACTTC CASLLGGSEVIGTQYF
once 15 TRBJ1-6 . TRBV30 TGTGCCTGGAGTGCCCCGGGATCCTATAATTCACCCCTCCACTTT CAWSAPGSYNSPLHF
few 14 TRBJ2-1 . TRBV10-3 TGTGCGGTTGGGGGCCTTAGCTCCTACAATGAGCAGTTCTTC CAVGGLSSYNEQFF
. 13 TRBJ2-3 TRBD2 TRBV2 TGTGCCAGCAGTGAAGAGGTAGCGGGGTGGCCATATTTT CASSEEVAGWPYF
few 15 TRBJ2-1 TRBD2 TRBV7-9 TGTGCCAGCAGCTCCGGAGCGGGGAATTACAATGAGCAGCTCTTC CASSSGAGNYNEQLF
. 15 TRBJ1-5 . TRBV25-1 TGTGCCAGCAGTGTTACAGAGAGCGGTTGGCAGCCCCAGCATTTT CASSVTESGWQPQHF
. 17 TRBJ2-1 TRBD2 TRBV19 TGTGCCAGTAGTATCTGGGGTCTAGCGGGGGTCCACAATGAGCAGTTCTTC CASSIWGLAGVHNEQFF
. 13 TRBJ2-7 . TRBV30 TGTGCCTGGAGTTTCGGCGGAGCCTACGAGCAGTACTTC CAWSFGGAYEQYF
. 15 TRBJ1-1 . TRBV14 TGTGCCAGCAGCTCTCAACCGGGGAGATACGCTGAAGCTTTCTTT CASSSQPGRYAEAFF
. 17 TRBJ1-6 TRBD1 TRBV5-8 TGTGCCAGCAGCCCCCCCGGGACAGGGGTACGGAATTCACCCCTCCACTTT CASSPPGTGVRNSPLHF
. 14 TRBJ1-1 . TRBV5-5 TGTGCCAGCAGCTTGAAGGGGGAGAACACTGAAGCTTTCTTT CASSLKGENTEAFF
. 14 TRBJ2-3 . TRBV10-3 TGTGCCATCAGTGTTGGGACTAGCACAGATACGCAGTATTTT CAISVGTSTDTQYF
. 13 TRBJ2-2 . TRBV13 TGTGCCAGCTCGCAGGCGAACACCGGGGAGCTGTTTTTT CASSQANTGELFF
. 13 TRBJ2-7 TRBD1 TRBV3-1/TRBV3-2 TGTGCCAGCAGCCCGACAGGGGCGGGTGAGCAGTACTTC CASSPTGAGEQYF
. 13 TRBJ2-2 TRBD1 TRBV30 TGTGCCTGGAGAGAGGGGGCCGGCGGGGAGCTGTTTTTT CAWREGAGGELFF
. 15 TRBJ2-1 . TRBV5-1 TGCGCCAGCAGCTTGGCCGCTGGGAGGTACAATGAGCAGTTCTTC CASSLAAGRYNEQFF
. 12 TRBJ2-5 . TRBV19 TGTGCCAGTAGCACAGGTTACGAGACCCAGTACTTC CASSTGYETQYF
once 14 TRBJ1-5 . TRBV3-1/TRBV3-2 TGTGCCAGCAGCCAAGATACAGGGAGCCAGCCCCAGCATTTT CASSQDTGSQPQHF
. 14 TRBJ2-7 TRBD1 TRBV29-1 TGCAGCGCAGGGACAGGGGGGACCACCTACGAGCAGTACTTC CSAGTGGTTYEQYF
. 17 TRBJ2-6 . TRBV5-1 TGCGCCAGCAGCTTGATGGGCAGCCTCTCTGGGGCCAACGTCCTGACTTTC CASSLMGSLSGANVLTF
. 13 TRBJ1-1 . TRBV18 TGTGCCAGCTCACCACGTCTAGACACTGAAGCTTTCTTT CASSPRLDTEAFF
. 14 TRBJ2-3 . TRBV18 TGTGCCAGCTCACCCCGACAGAGCACAGATACGCAGTATTTT CASSPRQSTDTQYF
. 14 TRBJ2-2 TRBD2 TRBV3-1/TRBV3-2 TGTGCCAGCAGCCCCTGGGGAGGGCCCGGGGAGCTGTTTTTT CASSPWGGPGELFF
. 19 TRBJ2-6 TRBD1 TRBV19 TGTGCCAGTAGGTTCCTCCGGGACAGGGCCCCTTCTGGGGCCAACGTCCTGACTTTC CASRFLRDRAPSGANVLTF
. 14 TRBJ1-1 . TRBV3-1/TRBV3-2 TGTGCCAGCAGCCAAGAAACAGCGAACACTGAAGCTTTCTTT CASSQETANTEAFF
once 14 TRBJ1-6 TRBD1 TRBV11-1 TGTGCCAGCAGGCAAACAGGGGGTGGTTCACCCCTCCACTTT CASRQTGGGSPLHF
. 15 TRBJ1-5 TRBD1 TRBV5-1 TGCGCCAGCAGCATCGACGGGACAGATGATCAGCCCCAGCATTTT CASSIDGTDDQPQHF
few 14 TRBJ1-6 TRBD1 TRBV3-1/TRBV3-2 TGTGCCAGCAGCCAACAGGGGGCTGGTTCACCCCTCCACTTT CASSQQGAGSPLHF
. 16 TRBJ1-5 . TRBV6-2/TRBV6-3 TGTGCCAGCAGTTACCCGACAGGCCCGGTGGAGACAGCCCAGCATTTT CASSYPTGPVETAQHF
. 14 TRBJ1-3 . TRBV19 TGTGCCCCCTGGGCCTTAAGCTCTGGAAACACCATATATTTT CAPWALSSGNTIYF
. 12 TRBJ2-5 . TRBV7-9 TGTGCCAGCAGCTACCCTAGGGGGACCCAGTACTTC CASSYPRGTQYF
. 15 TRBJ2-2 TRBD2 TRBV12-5 TGTGCTAGTGACGTGTCACGGGGGGTTTACGGGGAGCTGTTTTTT CASDVSRGVYGELFF
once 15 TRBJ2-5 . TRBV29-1 TGCAGCGTCACCCCTGGACACCGGTACCAAGAGACCCAGTACTTC CSVTPGHRYQETQYF
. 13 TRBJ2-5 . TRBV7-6 TGTGCCAGCAGCCCGACCGGGCAAGAGACCCAGTACTTC CASSPTGQETQYF
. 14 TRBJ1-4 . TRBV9 TGTGCCAGCAGCGTCCTCTCGGGGAATGAAAAACTGTTTTTT CASSVLSGNEKLFF
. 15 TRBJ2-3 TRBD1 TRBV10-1 TGCGCCAGCAGTGAAAAGGGGGCGAGCACAGATACGCAGTATTTT CASSEKGASTDTQYF
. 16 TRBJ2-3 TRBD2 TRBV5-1 TGCGCCAGCAGCCCCCCACTAGCGGGGATTGCAGATACGCAGTATTTT CASSPPLAGIADTQYF
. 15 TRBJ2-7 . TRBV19 TGTGCCAGTAGTGCCAGGGGAAGGGGCTCCTACGAGCAGTACTTC CASSARGRGSYEQYF
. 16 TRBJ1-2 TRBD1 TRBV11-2 TGTGCCAGCAGCAAGGGACAGGGGGGGAGAGGCTATGGCTACACCTTC CASSKGQGGRGYGYTF